This TCR beta chain was found in a study of blood T cell repertoires in COVID-19. Turning to the study itself: The United States, Italy and Spain supplied acute and convalescent COVID-19 samples.

Germline V gene sequence: CDR1 ENHRY, CDR2 SYGVKD. V was shortened by 0 bases and J by 1 base, with 7 bases between the two germline ends. This CDR3 has 14 amino acids. Sequencing was performed with immunoSEQ multiplex PCR; in TCRdb, only in-frame clones are kept and a portion is missing. The table records under 300,000 clones, about 87% of them present only once. Sequencing was performed on PBMCs or T cells enriched from blood (not recorded which). The TCR originated in a woman aged 35 to 49 with acute COVID-19. The chain combines TRBV10-3 with TRBJ2-7; no firm D call. The CDR3 DNA reads as TGTGCCATCAGTGAGTCATCTGAGTCCTACGAGCAGTACGTC. Translation: CAISESSESYEQYV.